The 17 T cell receptor beta chains in this list originate from one sample, sequenced in a study of T-cell memory formation after mild COVID-19. Each CDR3 protein is one row after TCRdb ran MiXCR on the 5' RACE reads. This sample has fewer than 450,000 distinct CDR3 sequences, with 20% to 30% found just once. Sequencing was done on a sample of PBMCs or a T cell subset sorted from them (not recorded which). Receptors originate from an adult woman who had mild COVID-19 (a few samples of this study predate the infection). Cell type and time point are not known.

The CDR3 here is CSAREGRGGQPQHF. CDR3 sequence (DNA): TGCAGTGCTAGAGAGGGGCGCGGGGGTCAGCCCCAGCATTTT. The chain employs TRBV20-1 and TRBJ1-5; D possibly corresponds to TRBD1 (5 bases). The CDR3 spans 14 residues. Trimming removed 0 bases at V and 6 bases at J, with 12 bases between. Germline CDR1 reads DFQATT; CDR2 reads SNEGSKA (reference sequence).

This clonotype was recorded many times. The chain employs TRBV19 and TRBJ2-7, with a possible D match to TRBD2 (6 bases). V was cut by 3 bases and J by 2 bases, with 17 bases left in between. This CDR3 region has 16 residues. Germline CDR1 reads LNHDA; CDR2 reads SQIVND (reference sequence). CDR3 amino acids: CASSMRSSGPTYEQYF. CDR3 coding DNA: TGTGCCAGTAGTATGCGATCGAGCGGGCCGACCTACGAGCAGTACTTC.

The chain recombines TRBV7-3 with TRBJ2-3; 9 positions agree with TRBD2. The germline V gene encodes CDR1 SGHTA and CDR2 FQGTGA. V trimming: 0 bases; J trimming: 4 bases; junction bases outside the gene matches: 2. CDR3 length: 15 amino acids. The chain's CDR3 is CASSLTGGGADTQYF. The CDR3 bases are TGTGCCAGCAGCTTAACGGGCGGGGGGGCAGATACGCAGTATTTT.

This chain links TRBV20-1 with TRBJ1-2; tentative D call: TRBD1 (6 bases). CDR1 and CDR2 from the germline V gene are DFQATT and SNEGSKA (reference sequence). Trimming removed 6 bases from V and 3 bases from J, with 14 bases in between. The CDR3 has 13 residues. CDR3 amino acids: CSAGGGFDYGYTF. CDR3 DNA sequence: TGCAGTGCCGGAGGGGGATTTGACTATGGCTACACCTTC.

The chain links TRBV6-5 to TRBJ2-5; 8 positions agree with TRBD1. The CDR3 sequence is 15 residues long. Germline CDR1 and CDR2: MNHEY and SVGAGI. The trim removed 5 bases at V and 5 bases at J, leaving 10 bases unmatched. The CDR3 DNA reads TGTGCCAGCAGTGACAGGGGACGCGGGTGGGAGACCCAGTACTTC. Amino acid sequence: CASSDRGRGWETQYF.

This clonotype turned up a few times. The chain links TRBV24-1 to TRBJ2-3, with a tentative D call TRBD1 (5 bases). The V and J ends lost 5 bases and 2 bases respectively, with 10 bases between them. CDR1 is KGHDR, CDR2 SFDVKD, per germline. The CDR3 totals 14 residues. The CDR3 nucleotides read TGTGCCACCAGTGCAGGGCTATCCACAGATACGCAGTATTTT. Residues: CATSAGLSTDTQYF.

V usage is TRBV4-2 and J usage is TRBJ1-1; D unresolved. Trimming pared 1 base from V and 1 base from J, leaving 19 bases between. This CDR3 has 18 amino acids. Germline values: CDR1 LGHNA, CDR2 YNFKEQ. CDR3 DNA sequence: TGTGCCAGCAGCCAAGGAAGATACGGGTCCGCTGGGAACACTGAAGCTTTCTTT. Translating it yields CASSQGRYGSAGNTEAFF.

The rearrangement uses TRBV5-1 and TRBJ2-1; possibly TRBD2 for D (6 bases). CDR1 is SGHRS, CDR2 YFSETQ, per germline. The V end lost 4 bases, the J end lost 4 bases, and 9 bases lay between the germline ends. The CDR3 length is 13 residues. This CDR3 is CASSTGLYNEQFF. In DNA, the CDR3 is TGCGCCAGCAGCACGGGACTTTACAATGAGCAGTTCTTC.

The J gene is TRBJ2-1, the V gene TRBV11-3, with D unresolved. This CDR3 has 15 residues. Trimming removed 0 bases from V and 4 bases from J, with 10 bases in between. From germline, CDR1 is SGHNT and CDR2 YENEEA. As DNA, the CDR3 is TGTGCCAGCAGCTTAGAGAGTACCGCTTACAATGAGCAGTTCTTC. As protein: CASSLESTAYNEQFF.

CDR3 sequence (DNA): TGTGCCAGCATCCAAAGACAGGGGGGTTACACTGAAGCTTTCTTT. The encoded protein is CASIQRQGGYTEAFF. This chain uses TRBV11-2 with TRBJ1-1; TRBD1 matches 9 bases. Losses at the gene ends were 7 bases for V and 3 bases for J; bases not matched to a gene: 9. CDR1 is SGHAT and CDR2 is FQNNGV in the germline V gene. The CDR3 is made up of 15 amino acids.

V usage is TRBV19 and J usage is TRBJ2-7; D is perhaps TRBD2 (5 bases). The V gene lost 5 bases and the J gene lost 3 bases, with 17 bases spanning the gap. This CDR3 comprises 15 residues. Per germline, CDR1 LNHDA and CDR2 SQIVND (reference sequence). For the CDR3, the DNA is TGTGCCAGTAGTTCGCCGGGGTCTTTGGTCTACGAGCAGTACTTC. Translating gives CASSSPGSLVYEQYF.

V and J are TRBV24-1 and TRBJ1-1; D unclear. V lost 5 bases and J 5 bases, leaving 14 bases between the germline ends. The CDR3 spans 14 residues. Germline V lookup: CDR1 KGHDR, CDR2 SFDVKD. The CDR3 loop is CATSAPGVGTEAFF. The CDR3, as DNA: TGTGCCACCAGTGCCCCAGGAGTGGGGACTGAAGCTTTCTTT.

The V call is TRBV7-9, the J call TRBJ1-2, with D uncertain. CDR1 is SEHNR, CDR2 FQNEAQ, per germline (reference sequence). This CDR3 has 16 amino acids. V was pared by 7 bases and J by 1 base, with 19 bases between. The CDR3: CASTPAVGLNNYGYTF. The CDR3 DNA is TGTGCCAGCACCCCGGCGGTGGGGTTGAATAACTATGGCTACACCTTC. Full variable domain (outside the CDR3, taken from reference TRBV7-9 and TRBJ1-2): DTGVSQNPRHKITKRGQNVTFRCDPISEHNRLYWYRQTLGQGPEFLTYFQNEAQLEKSRLLSDRFSAERPKGSFSTLEIQRTEQGDSAMYLCASTPAVGLNNYGYTFGSGTRLTVV.

This clonotype has more than one count but fewer than ten. This chain links TRBV20-1 with TRBJ2-5; D might be TRBD2 (6 bases). The CDR3 totals 11 residues. Germline CDR1 is DFQATT and CDR2 is SNEGSKA (reference sequence). Deletions cut 0 bases from V and 12 bases from J, with 11 bases between. The CDR3 bases are TGCAGTGCTAGAGATTTCCCGGGAGAGTACTTC. Residues: CSARDFPGEYF.

This clonotype was counted a few times. The chain uses TRBV12-3 or TRBV12-4 and TRBJ1-2; TRBD1 matches 7 bases. The CDR3 is 14 amino acids. Germline trimming cut 5 bases from V and 6 bases from J; bases unmatched to any gene: 9. The CDR3 bases are TGTGCCAGCAGTCCCGACAGGGCGTCTCATGGCTACACCTTC. Translation: CASSPDRASHGYTF.

The chain recombines TRBV7-2 with TRBJ2-2, with 10 bases that match TRBD2. This CDR3 is built from 13 residues. Looked up from germline, CDR1 is SGHTA and CDR2 is FQGNSA. Germline trimming cut 8 bases from V and 4 bases from J; bases unmatched to any gene: 1. CDR3 sequence (DNA): TGTGCCAGCGGACTAGCGGTCACCGGGGAGCTGTTTTTT. Its translation is CASGLAVTGELFF.

This clonotype was counted a few times. The chain carries TRBV11-2 and TRBJ2-7; weak D call: TRBD2 (5 bases). The germline V gene encodes CDR1 SGHAT and CDR2 FQNNGV. V shed 3 bases and J shed 7 bases, with 7 bases lying between them. There are 11 residues in the CDR3. CDR3 region: CASSFGGEQYF. The CDR3 coding sequence is TGTGCCAGCAGCTTCGGCGGGGAGCAGTACTTC.